The text below deals with one T cell receptor beta chain. Its antigen is currently unknown. These data belong to a study of long-term antiretroviral therapy in people with HIV. Points from the study as a whole: ART preceded a rise in diversity that nonetheless stayed lower than in transplant donor controls. Whereas controls had wider CDR3 length ranges, HIV repertoires had narrower ones.

There are 15 residues in the CDR3. V was trimmed by 6 bases and J by 0 bases, leaving 11 bases between them. The germline V gene has CDR1 ENHRY and CDR2 SYGVKD. Sequencing relied on immunoSEQ assay v3.0, run at survey level. The table came from immunoSEQ multiplex PCR; TCRdb's copy has only in-frame clones and leaves some out. This table has tens of thousands of clones, approximately 80% appearing once. The chain joins TRBV10-3 to TRBJ2-2; D ambiguous. The sample here was unsorted PBMCs, taken 3.4 years after starting antiretroviral therapy. The sequence was collected from a young man with HIV. In DNA, the CDR3 is TGTGCCATCAGGGGCAGTAGAGCGAACACCGGGGAGCTGTTTTTT. This sequence encodes CAIRGSRANTGELFF.